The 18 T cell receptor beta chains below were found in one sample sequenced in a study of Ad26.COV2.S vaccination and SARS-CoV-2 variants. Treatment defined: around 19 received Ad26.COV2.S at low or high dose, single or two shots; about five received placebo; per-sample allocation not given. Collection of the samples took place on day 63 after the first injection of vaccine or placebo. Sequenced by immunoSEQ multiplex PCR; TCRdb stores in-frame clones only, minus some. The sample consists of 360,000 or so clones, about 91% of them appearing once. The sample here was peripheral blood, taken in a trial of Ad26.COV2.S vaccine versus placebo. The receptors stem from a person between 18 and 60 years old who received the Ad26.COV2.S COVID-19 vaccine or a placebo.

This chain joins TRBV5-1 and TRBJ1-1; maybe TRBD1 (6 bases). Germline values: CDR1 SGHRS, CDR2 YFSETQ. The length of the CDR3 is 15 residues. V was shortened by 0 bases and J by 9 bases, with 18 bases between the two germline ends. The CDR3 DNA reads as TGCGCCAGCAGCTTGGAGGGCAGGGGTACTTCGAAAGCTTTCTTT. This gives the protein CASSLEGRGTSKAFF.

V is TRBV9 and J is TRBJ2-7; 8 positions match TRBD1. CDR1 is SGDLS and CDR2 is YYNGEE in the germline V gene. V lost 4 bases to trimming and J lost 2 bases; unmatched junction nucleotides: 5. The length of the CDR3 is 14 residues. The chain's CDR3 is CASSRTGSTYEQYF. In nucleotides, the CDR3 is TGTGCCAGCAGCCGGACAGGGAGCACCTACGAGCAGTACTTC.

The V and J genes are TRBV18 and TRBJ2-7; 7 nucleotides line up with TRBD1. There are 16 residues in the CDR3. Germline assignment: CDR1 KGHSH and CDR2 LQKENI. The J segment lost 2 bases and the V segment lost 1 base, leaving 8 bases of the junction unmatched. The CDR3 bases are TGTGCCAGCTCACCACAAAACAGGGGATTTACCTACGAGCAGTACTTC. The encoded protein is CASSPQNRGFTYEQYF.

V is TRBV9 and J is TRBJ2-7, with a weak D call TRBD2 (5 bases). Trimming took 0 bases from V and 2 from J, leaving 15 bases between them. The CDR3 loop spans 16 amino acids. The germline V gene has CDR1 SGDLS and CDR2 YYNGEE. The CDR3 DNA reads TGTGCCAGCAGCGTAGGGGAGAGCGCGACTCCCTACGAGCAGTACTTC. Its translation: CASSVGESATPYEQYF.

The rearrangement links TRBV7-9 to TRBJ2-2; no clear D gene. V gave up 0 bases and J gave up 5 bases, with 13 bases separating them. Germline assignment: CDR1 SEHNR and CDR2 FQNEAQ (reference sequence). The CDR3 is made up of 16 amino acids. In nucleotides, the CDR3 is TGTGCCAGCAGCTTAGCGTTTGGGGAAGGGACCGGGGAGCTGTTTTTT. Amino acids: CASSLAFGEGTGELFF.

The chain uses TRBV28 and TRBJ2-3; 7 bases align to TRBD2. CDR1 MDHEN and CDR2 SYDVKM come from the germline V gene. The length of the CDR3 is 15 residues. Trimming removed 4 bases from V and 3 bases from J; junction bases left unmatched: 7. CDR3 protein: CASSSPGGWTDTQYF. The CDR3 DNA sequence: TGTGCCAGCAGTTCGCCGGGGGGATGGACAGATACGCAGTATTTT. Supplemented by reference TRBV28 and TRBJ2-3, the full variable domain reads DVKVTQSSRYLVKRTGEKVFLECVQDMDHENMFWYRQDPGLGLRLIYFSYDVKMKEKGDIPEGYSVSREKKERFSLILESASTNQTSMYLCASSSPGGWTDTQYFGPGTRLTVL.

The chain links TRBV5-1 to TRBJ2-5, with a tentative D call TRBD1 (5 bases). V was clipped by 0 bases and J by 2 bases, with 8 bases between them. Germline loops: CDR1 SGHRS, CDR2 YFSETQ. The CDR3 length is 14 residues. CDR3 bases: TGCGCCAGCAGCTTGGACAGGATACAAGAGACCCAGTACTTC. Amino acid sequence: CASSLDRIQETQYF.

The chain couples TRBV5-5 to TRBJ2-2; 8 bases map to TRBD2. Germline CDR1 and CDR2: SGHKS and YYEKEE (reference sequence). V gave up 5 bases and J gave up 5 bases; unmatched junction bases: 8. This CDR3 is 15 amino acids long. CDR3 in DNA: TGTGCCAGCAGTTACGGGGGGGCCGGGACCGGGGAGCTGTTTTTT. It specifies CASSYGGAGTGELFF. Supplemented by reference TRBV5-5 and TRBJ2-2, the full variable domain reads DAGVTQSPTHLIKTRGQQVTLRCSPISGHKSVSWYQQVLGQGPQFIFQYYEKEERGRGNFPDRFSARQFPNYSSELNVNALLLGDSALYLCASSYGGAGTGELFFGEGSRLTVL.

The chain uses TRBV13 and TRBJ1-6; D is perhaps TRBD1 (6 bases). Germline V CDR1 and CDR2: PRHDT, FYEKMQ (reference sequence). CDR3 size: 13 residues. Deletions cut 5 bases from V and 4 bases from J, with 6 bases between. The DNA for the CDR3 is TGTGCCAGCAGCACAGGGTATAATTCACCCCTCCACTTT. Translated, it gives CASSTGYNSPLHF.

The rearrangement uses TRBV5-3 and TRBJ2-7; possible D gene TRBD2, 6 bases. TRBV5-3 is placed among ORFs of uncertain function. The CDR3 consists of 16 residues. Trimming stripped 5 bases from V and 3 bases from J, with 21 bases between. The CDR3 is CARSLGDPGLNYEQYF. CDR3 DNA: TGTGCCAGAAGTTTAGGGGATCCGGGACTTAACTACGAGCAGTACTTC.

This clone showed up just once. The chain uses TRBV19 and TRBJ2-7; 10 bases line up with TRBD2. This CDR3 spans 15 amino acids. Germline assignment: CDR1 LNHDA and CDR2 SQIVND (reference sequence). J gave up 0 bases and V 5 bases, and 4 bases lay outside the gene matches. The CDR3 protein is CASSRASGGSYEQYF. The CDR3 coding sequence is TGTGCCAGTAGTCGGGCTAGCGGGGGCTCCTACGAGCAGTACTTC.

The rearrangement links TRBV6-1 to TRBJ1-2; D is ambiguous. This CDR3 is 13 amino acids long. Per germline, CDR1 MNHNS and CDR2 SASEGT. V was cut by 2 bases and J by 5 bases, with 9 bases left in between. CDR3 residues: CASSEKGVYGYTF. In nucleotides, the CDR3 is TGTGCCAGCAGTGAAAAGGGAGTTTATGGCTACACCTTC.

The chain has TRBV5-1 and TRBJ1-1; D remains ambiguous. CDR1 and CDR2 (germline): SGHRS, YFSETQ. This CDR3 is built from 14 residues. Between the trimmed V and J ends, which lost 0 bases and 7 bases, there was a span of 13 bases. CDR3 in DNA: TGCGCCAGCAGCTTGGCATCCGGGGTTGATGAAGCTTTCTTT. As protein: CASSLASGVDEAFF.

This CDR3 is CASSHRDRNQPQHF. In nucleotides, the CDR3 is TGCGCCAGCAGCCACAGGGACAGGAATCAGCCCCAGCATTTT. The rearrangement uses TRBV4-1 and TRBJ1-5, with 8 bases that match TRBD1. Germline V gene data show CDR1 as MGHRA and CDR2 as YSYEKL. Trimming removed 3 bases from V and 4 bases from J; junction bases left unmatched: 2. The CDR3 has 14 residues.

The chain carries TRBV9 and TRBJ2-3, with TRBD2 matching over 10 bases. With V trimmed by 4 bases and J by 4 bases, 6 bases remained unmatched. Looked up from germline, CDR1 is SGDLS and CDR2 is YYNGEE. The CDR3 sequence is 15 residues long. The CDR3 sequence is CASSSAGGGADTQYF. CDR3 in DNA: TGTGCCAGCAGCTCAGCGGGAGGGGGTGCAGATACGCAGTATTTT.

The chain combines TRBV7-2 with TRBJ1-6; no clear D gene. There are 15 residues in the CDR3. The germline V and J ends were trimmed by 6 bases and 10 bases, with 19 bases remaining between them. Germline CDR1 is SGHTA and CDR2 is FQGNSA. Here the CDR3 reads CASSSQSGFGSPLHF. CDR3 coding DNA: TGTGCCAGCAGTTCTCAGAGTGGTTTTGGATCACCCCTCCACTTT.

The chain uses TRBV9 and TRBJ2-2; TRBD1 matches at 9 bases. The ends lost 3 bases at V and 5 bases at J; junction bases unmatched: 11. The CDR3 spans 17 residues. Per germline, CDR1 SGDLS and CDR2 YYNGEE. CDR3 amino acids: CASSGGGPGTGTGELFF. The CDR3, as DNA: TGTGCCAGCAGCGGAGGGGGTCCCGGGACAGGGACCGGGGAGCTGTTTTTT.

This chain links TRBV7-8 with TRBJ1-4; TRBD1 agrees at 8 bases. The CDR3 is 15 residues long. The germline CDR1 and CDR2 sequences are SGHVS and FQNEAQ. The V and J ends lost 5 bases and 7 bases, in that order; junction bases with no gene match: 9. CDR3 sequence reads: CASSAGQGVFEKLFF. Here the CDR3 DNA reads TGTGCCAGCAGCGCTGGACAGGGTGTATTTGAAAAACTGTTTTTT.